This T cell receptor (beta chain) was sequenced during a study of blood T cell repertoires in COVID-19 (dated by TCRdb to 2020 to 2021). A note on the overall study: The collaborator samples originated in the United States, Italy and Spain and spanned the acute and convalescent phases of COVID-19. Where available, HLA class I and class II types were obtained from metadata supplied by the sample provider rather than from assay-based typing. Nearly every sample came with metadata listing a de-identified subject ID, COVID-19 status, age in years and sex. The repertoires were released in a freely available public database meant as a resource for research on the immune response to SARS-CoV-2. The samples were drawn from the first 160 participants of the ongoing ImmuneRACE study and from some 1,300 subjects provided by 6 global collaborators. Subjects who had been exposed to COVID-19, were actively infected with it, or had recovered from it provided the deeply sampled blood TCRbeta repertoires that made up the dataset. The material from the prospective study consisted of cDNA or gDNA derived from T cells, B-cell-depleted T cells, or PBMCs. Paper-wide results and their limitations: How much clinical and demographic metadata was included differed by source and by participant, and the metadata was provided uncurated.

The immunoSEQ Assay, a bias-controlled multiplex PCR, was used to amplify TCRbeta CDR3 regions from genomic DNA. Turning to the authors' computational methods: Nucleated cell counts per sample were estimated from amplification of reference gene primers within the assay. To quantify the absolute abundance of each unique TCRbeta CDR3 rearrangement, sequence reads were collapsed and filtered. For each sample, productive Simpson clonality was calculated as the square root of Simpson's diversity index over productive rearrangements. This immuneACCESS table, as held by TCRdb, lists in-frame sequences with V and J called but not all clones. Of the missing ones, under half trace to an unresolved V gene in checked studies; the others have no known cause. V, J and clone size are those of that table, while D and trimming were read from the DNA. Recorded for this sample are about 340,000 clones; 92% of them occurred a single time. About 18% of the sample belongs to the ten largest clones.

Comments on this clone: This receptor's antigen is unknown. No base quality values were provided; no much bigger clone lies one nucleotide off.

Taken from the germline V gene (reference sequence), the CDR1 and CDR2 loops are MNHNY and SVGAGI. The CDR3 measures 15 amino acids from cysteine to phenylalanine. The sequence is cut down to CDR3 DNA, 45 bases in frame from base 1. Ends trimmed: V by 5 bases, J by 9 bases; bases unmatched to a gene: 6. Participants in the prospective study were enrolled through a virtual design, were aged 18 to 89 years, and lived in roughly 25 United States geographic areas. Cohort assignment in the prospective study relied on participant-reported clinical history from a screening survey and a study questionnaire. For ImmuneRACE Cohort 3, a participant was defined as recovered based on two consecutive negative NP/OP PCR tests, clearance by a healthcare professional, or resolution of symptoms. Mobile phlebotomists in the prospective study collected whole blood, serum and a nasopharyngeal or oropharyngeal swab from every participant. Additional blood draws and questionnaires over an approximately two-month period could optionally be provided by prospective study participants. Prospective study blood samples were shipped either frozen or at room temperature before DNA extraction.

Sequenced material: PBMCs or T cells enriched from blood (not recorded which). The clonotype comes from a woman in her twenties or thirties who had recovered from COVID-19. The chain is encoded by TRBV6-6 joined to TRBJ1-6; the junction holds 11 bases that match TRBD1. The CDR3 amino acid sequence is: CASSPRTGGGSPLHF. In nucleotide form, the sequence is TGTGCCAGCAGTCCCCGGACAGGGGGCGGTTCACCCCTCCACTTT.